This T cell receptor (beta chain) was identified during a study of T cell repertoires in cytomegalovirus infection. Study context: Public TCR beta signature analysis indicated the presence of both CMV infection and matching HLA type.

TCRdb reprocessed the reads via MiXCR and lists one record per CDR3 protein. In the table there are some 180,000 distinct CDR3 sequences, about a sixth of which are singletons. Findings and limits, study-wide: The study found HLA-C-restricted CMV-specific TCR beta clonotypes dominating the ex vivo response. Carriers of CMV plus the relevant HLA were identified by cumulative public TCR beta family frequency.

This clonotype was seen only once. What it binds is unknown. The sequence came from a human donor in good health (CMV status not recorded). Some clones in this sample may be carry-over from other donors' samples. Sequencing was done on a sample of CD8+ T cells from PBMCs.

Here the CDR3 reads CAWSEGPLNEQFF. In nucleotides, the CDR3 is TGTGCCTGGAGTGAGGGTCCCCTCAATGAGCAGTTCTTC. J is TRBJ2-1 and V is TRBV30; D is unclear. CDR1 GTSNPN and CDR2 SVGIG come from the germline V gene (reference sequence). With 1 base removed from V and 6 bases from J, the gap between germline ends came to 10 bases. The CDR3 is made up of 13 amino acids.